A single sample gave rise to the 19 T cell receptor beta chains below, sequenced in a study of blood T cell repertoires in COVID-19. Profiled with immunoSEQ multiplex PCR; TCRdb holds only in-frame clones, not every one. This repertoire shows fewer than 300,000 clones, over 75% found once; its top ten account for 0.75% to 0.95%. Input material: peripheral blood. Every receptor here comes from a human donor with COVID-19, enrolled during active disease. The donor label of this sample is uncertain.

The J gene is TRBJ2-5, the V gene TRBV7-2; a possible D gene is TRBD2 (5 bases). The CDR3 covers 14 residues. V shed 0 bases and J shed 4 bases, with 9 bases lying between them. The germline gives CDR1 SGHTA, CDR2 FQGNSA. CDR3 protein: CASSLAGAGETQYF. CDR3 nucleotides: TGTGCCAGCAGCTTAGCGGGAGCCGGAGAGACCCAGTACTTC.

This chain uses TRBV3-1 (or the pseudogene TRBV3-2) with TRBJ1-2, with D possibly TRBD1 on 6 matching bases. Germline V gene sequence: CDR1 LGHDT, CDR2 YNNKEL (reference sequence). Trimming shortened V by 4 bases and J by 8 bases, and 23 bases separated the two germline ends. The CDR3 consists of 16 residues. CDR3 region: CASSPHPPQDRGGYTF. The CDR3 nucleotides are TGTGCCAGCAGCCCCCATCCTCCTCAGGACAGAGGGGGCTACACCTTC.

The gene calls are TRBV28 and TRBJ1-5, with 7 bases lining up with TRBD1. CDR1 and CDR2 from the germline V gene are MDHEN and SYDVKM. J lost 6 bases, V lost 6 bases, and 8 bases had no gene match. The CDR3 is made up of 14 amino acids. CDR3 sequence: CASRSTGALQPQHF. As DNA, the CDR3 is TGTGCCAGCAGAAGTACAGGGGCTCTTCAGCCCCAGCATTTT.

This clone was recorded only once. CDR3 amino acids: CAISPGQNNEQFF. In DNA form, the CDR3 reads TGTGCCATCAGCCCCGGACAGAACAATGAGCAGTTCTTC. V and J are TRBV10-3 and TRBJ2-1, with TRBD1 as a possible D gene (6 bases). The V end was cut by 6 bases, the J end by 5 bases, with 11 bases between. The CDR3 contains 13 residues. Germline CDR1 and CDR2: ENHRY and SYGVKD.

The V call is TRBV5-1, the J call TRBJ2-7; 14 bases agree with TRBD2. There are 17 residues in the CDR3. The germline V gene encodes CDR1 SGHRS and CDR2 YFSETQ. The J segment lost 3 bases and the V segment lost 2 bases, leaving 7 bases of the junction unmatched. In nucleotides, the CDR3 is TGCGCCAGCAGCTTAGGACTAGCGGGAGGTCTTAACTACGAGCAGTACTTC. Translated, it gives CASSLGLAGGLNYEQYF.

The J gene is TRBJ2-1, the V gene TRBV5-1; 13 bases align to TRBD2. V lost 0 bases, J lost 13 bases, and 4 bases stayed unmatched. The CDR3 is 14 residues long. Germline values: CDR1 SGHRS, CDR2 YFSETQ. DNA of the CDR3: TGCGCCAGCAGCTTGGCCGGACTAGCGGGAGCCCAGTTCTTC. Encoded protein: CASSLAGLAGAQFF.

CDR3 sequence: CAWKRDRGNTEAFF. The CDR3 nucleotides are TGTGCCTGGAAACGGGACAGGGGGAACACTGAAGCTTTCTTT. V and J are TRBV30 and TRBJ1-1; TRBD1 matches at 10 bases. This CDR3 spans 14 amino acids. Looked up from germline, CDR1 is GTSNPN and CDR2 is SVGIG (reference sequence). With V trimmed by 4 bases and J by 1 base, 3 bases remained unmatched.

This chain uses TRBV2 with TRBJ2-5; 7 nucleotides align to TRBD2. The junction had 3 bases not matched to a gene; V was cut back by 4 bases and J by 1 base. CDR1 is SNHLY, CDR2 FYNNEI, per germline. The CDR3 length is 14 residues. The chain's CDR3 is CASSVTSVQETQYF. CDR3 sequence (DNA): TGTGCCAGCAGTGTCACTAGCGTCCAAGAGACCCAGTACTTC.

The rearrangement uses TRBV14 and TRBJ1-5, with D unclear. Germline V gene lookup returns CDR1 SGHDN and CDR2 FVKESK. CDR3 size: 13 residues. V lost 8 bases and J lost 6, with 14 bases in between. CDR3 residues: CASAREGGQPQHF. Here the CDR3 DNA reads TGTGCCAGCGCTAGGGAGGGCGGTCAGCCCCAGCATTTT.

J is TRBJ2-1 and V is TRBV6-5; 8 bases are shared with TRBD1. This CDR3 region has 15 residues. The germline V gene has CDR1 MNHEY and CDR2 SVGAGI. V lost 6 bases to trimming and J lost 7 bases; unmatched junction nucleotides: 11. CDR3 protein: CASSPDRAKLNEQFF. The CDR3 nucleotides are TGTGCCAGCAGCCCGGACAGGGCAAAATTGAATGAGCAGTTCTTC.

The chain carries TRBV5-4 and TRBJ2-1, with 9 bases identical to TRBD2. CDR1 is SGHNT and CDR2 is YYREEE in the germline V gene (reference sequence). The V and J ends lost 0 bases and 6 bases, in that order; junction bases with no gene match: 4. This CDR3 comprises 15 residues. The CDR3 region has the DNA TGTGCCAGCAGCTTGGACCTAGCGGGAAGCAATGAGCAGTTCTTC. Protein product: CASSLDLAGSNEQFF.

The chain recombines TRBV19 with TRBJ1-1; 7 nucleotides align to TRBD1. Germline trimming cut 7 bases from V and 5 bases from J; bases unmatched to any gene: 7. The germline CDR1 and CDR2 sequences are LNHDA and SQIVND (reference sequence). The CDR3 is 13 amino acids. For the CDR3, the DNA is TGTGCCAGTACTCAGGGGGTTTGGACTGAAGCTTTCTTT. This sequence encodes CASTQGVWTEAFF. Using reference TRBV19 and TRBJ1-1 for the parts outside the CDR3, the full variable domain is DGGITQSPKYLFRKEGQNVTLSCEQNLNHDAMYWYRQDPGQGLRLIYYSQIVNDFQKGDIAEGYSVSREKKESFPLTVTSAQKNPTAFYLCASTQGVWTEAFFGQGTRLTVV.

The V and J genes are TRBV19 and TRBJ1-5; TRBD1 matches at 7 bases. V was pared by 5 bases and J by 0 bases, with 4 bases of the junction left unmatched. This CDR3 is built from 15 residues. Germline V CDR1 and CDR2: LNHDA, SQIVND (reference sequence). Here the CDR3 reads CASSSTGDSNQPQHF. As DNA, the CDR3 is TGTGCCAGTAGTTCAACAGGGGATAGCAATCAGCCCCAGCATTTT.

The V and J genes are TRBV15 and TRBJ1-4; D remains unclear. V was trimmed by 0 bases and J by 6 bases, leaving 8 bases between them. From germline, CDR1 is LNHNV and CDR2 YYDKDF (reference sequence). The CDR3 is 14 amino acids. For the CDR3, the DNA is TGTGCCACCAGCAGAGATAACGGGGATGAAAAACTGTTTTTT. Protein product: CATSRDNGDEKLFF.

The CDR3: CSASAGTGVNTEAFF. The CDR3 coding sequence is TGCAGTGCTAGTGCCGGGACAGGGGTGAACACTGAAGCTTTCTTT. The chain couples TRBV20-1 to TRBJ1-1; 10 positions match TRBD1. The V and J ends lost 3 bases and 0 bases, in that order; junction bases with no gene match: 4. The CDR3 has 15 amino acids. CDR1 DFQATT and CDR2 SNEGSKA come from the germline V gene (reference sequence).

Written as DNA, the CDR3 is TGTGCCAGTAACAGGGCTACCGGGGAGCTGTTTTTT. It is translated as CASNRATGELFF. The genes are TRBV19 and TRBJ2-2; TRBD1 might be the D (6 bases). Per germline, CDR1 LNHDA and CDR2 SQIVND (reference sequence). Trimming removed 7 bases at V and 5 bases at J, with 8 bases between. CDR3 length equals 12 residues.

J is TRBJ1-5 and V is TRBV9; 8 bases are a match to TRBD1. Looked up from germline, CDR1 is SGDLS and CDR2 is YYNGEE. The ends lost 3 bases at V and 0 bases at J; junction bases unmatched: 2. This CDR3 region has 15 residues. The CDR3 coding sequence is TGTGCCAGCAGCGAGGGACAGGCTAGCAATCAGCCCCAGCATTTT. It codes for CASSEGQASNQPQHF.

V gene TRBV2 combines with J gene TRBJ2-7; 8 nucleotides match TRBD2. The CDR3 is 17 amino acids. Germline V gene lookup returns CDR1 SNHLY and CDR2 FYNNEI. The ends lost 7 bases at V and 6 bases at J; junction bases unmatched: 20. CDR3 nucleotides: TGTGCCAGCAATCGACCCGGGGGGGGACTTGGGGAGAGCGAGCAGTACTTC. Its translation: CASNRPGGGLGESEQYF.

The genes are TRBV28 and TRBJ2-1; 9 bases are a match to TRBD1. The CDR3 spans 14 residues. Trimming cost V 6 bases and J 7 bases; bases outside gene matches: 7. CDR1 is MDHEN and CDR2 is SYDVKM in the germline V gene. The CDR3 spells CASSPTGGGNEQFF. CDR3 nucleotides: TGTGCCAGCAGCCCGACAGGGGGGGGGAATGAGCAGTTCTTC.